These T cell receptor beta chains were read from a single sample in a study of cytomegalovirus exposure and HLA in healthy donors. The protocol was immunoSEQ multiplex PCR, while the TCRdb copy is restricted to in-frame clones and leaves out a portion. The sample has over 100,000 clones, 87% seen once. Sequencing was carried out using PBMCs. All receptors derive from a woman in her twenties or thirties in good health and CMV-seronegative. Both conserved end residues are part of each CDR3. A D gene is named only where the DNA matches it firmly. Not all rows give a size; the values are once, few, many and, for expanded clones, a class.

j_call	clone_size	cdr3_length	v_call	d_call	cdr3_aa	cdr3_nt
TRBJ2-7	NA	13	TRBV28	NA	CASSLALSYEQYF	TGTGCCAGCAGTTTGGCCCTCTCCTACGAGCAGTACTTC
TRBJ2-2	NA	13	TRBV29-1	NA	CSVSVTNTGELFF	TGCAGCGTTTCCGTAACGAACACCGGGGAGCTGTTTTTT
TRBJ1-1	NA	14	TRBV29-1	NA	CSVELIVRGTEAFF	TGCAGCGTTGAATTAATTGTACGGGGCACTGAAGCTTTCTTT
TRBJ2-3	NA	15	TRBV6-5	NA	CASSYRGSSTDTQYF	TGTGCCAGCAGTTACCGAGGTTCTAGCACAGATACGCAGTATTTT
TRBJ2-7	NA	16	TRBV6-5	NA	CASSWRDTPPFLEQYF	TGTGCCAGCAGTTGGAGGGATACCCCTCCTTTTCTCGAGCAGTACTTC
TRBJ2-1	NA	17	TRBV4-1	TRBD2	CASSQGPSGGAYNEQFF	TGCGCCAGCAGCCAAGGACCGAGCGGGGGGGCCTACAATGAGCAGTTCTTC
TRBJ1-5	NA	16	TRBV19	TRBD1	CASRRQGDGSNQPQHF	TGTGCCAGTAGGAGACAGGGGGACGGTTCCAATCAGCCCCAGCATTTT
TRBJ1-2	NA	12	TRBV2	NA	CASWGRSRGYTF	TGTGCCAGCTGGGGCCGGTCGCGTGGCTACACCTTC
TRBJ2-1	once	19	TRBV21-1	NA	CASSKALRPTGLNGHEQFF	TGTGCCAGCAGCAAAGCGCTCCGGCCAACCGGACTCAACGGGCATGAGCAGTTCTTC
TRBJ1-2	NA	11	TRBV28	NA	CATTANYGYTF	TGTGCCACCACAGCTAACTATGGCTACACCTTC
TRBJ2-7	NA	12	TRBV27	NA	CASSPLGAEQYF	TGTGCCAGCAGTCCTCTTGGGGCGGAGCAGTACTTC
TRBJ2-1	few	15	TRBV7-9	NA	CASSSPRDSHNEQFF	TGTGCCAGCAGCTCCCCCCGGGACTCCCACAATGAGCAGTTCTTC
TRBJ1-3	NA	14	TRBV11-3	NA	CASSSNTGGNTIYF	TGTGCCAGCAGCTCTAATACGGGGGGAAACACCATATATTTT
TRBJ2-7	once	13	TRBV18	NA	CASSPATTYEQYF	TGTGCCAGCTCACCGGCAACGACCTACGAGCAGTACTTC
TRBJ2-1	many	15	TRBV6-5	TRBD1	CASSYGTGTYNEQFF	TGTGCCAGCAGTTACGGGACAGGGACATACAATGAGCAGTTCTTC
TRBJ1-4	NA	15	TRBV28	NA	CASSPDWGTNEKLFF	TGTGCCAGCAGCCCGGACTGGGGAACTAATGAAAAACTGTTTTTT
TRBJ2-1	once	16	TRBV7-9	TRBD2	CASSTRGAGAYNEQFF	TGTGCCAGCAGCACCCGCGGGGCGGGAGCTTACAATGAGCAGTTCTTC
TRBJ2-3	NA	12	TRBV19	NA	CASSPSGDTQYF	TGTGCCAGTAGCCCTTCCGGGGATACGCAGTATTTT
TRBJ1-2	NA	16	TRBV7-3	TRBD1	CASSLTFGRGTWGYTF	TGTGCCAGCAGCTTAACTTTTGGCAGGGGGACGTGGGGCTACACCTTC
TRBJ2-5	NA	17	TRBV28	TRBD2	CASSHSGMSRVWGAQYF	TGTGCCAGCAGCCATAGCGGGATGTCCAGGGTTTGGGGGGCCCAGTACTTC
TRBJ2-2	NA	15	TRBV29-1	NA	CSVELAFTNTGELFF	TGCAGCGTTGAACTAGCGTTCACGAACACCGGGGAGCTGTTTTTT
TRBJ2-3	NA	16	TRBV2	TRBD2	CASSPGLAGEYATQYF	TGTGCCAGCAGTCCGGGACTAGCGGGAGAGTATGCTACGCAGTATTTT
TRBJ1-1	NA	15	TRBV28	TRBD1	CASSPVRGPNTEAFF	TGTGCCAGCAGTCCGGTCAGGGGGCCGAACACTGAAGCTTTCTTT
TRBJ1-5	NA	16	TRBV27	NA	CASSPLYGESGQPQHF	TGTGCCAGCAGTCCCTTATACGGAGAAAGCGGGCAGCCCCAGCATTTT
TRBJ2-4	NA	16	TRBV19	TRBD2	CASSKGLAVAKNIQYF	TGTGCCAGTAGTAAAGGACTAGCGGTAGCCAAAAACATTCAGTACTTC
TRBJ1-2	NA	15	TRBV25-1	NA	CASSEFGGGNYGYTF	TGTGCCAGCAGTGAATTTGGGGGAGGGAACTATGGCTACACCTTC